What follows are 19 T cell receptor beta chains derived from one specimen sequenced in a study of blood T cell repertoires in COVID-19. Generated by immunoSEQ multiplex PCR, the TCRdb table keeps only in-frame clones and is missing some. The data contain fewer than 300,000 clones, approximately 84% of them singletons. Sample: peripheral blood. These receptors all stem from a human donor in a cohort sampled during active COVID-19.

The chain has TRBV3-1 (or the pseudogene TRBV3-2) and TRBJ1-6, with D possibly TRBD1 on 5 matching bases. The CDR3 contains 15 residues. Trimming cost V 1 base and J 7 bases, with 11 bases left between them. Per germline, CDR1 LGHDT and CDR2 YNNKEL (reference sequence). The CDR3: CASSQAGTANSPLHF. CDR3 sequence (DNA): TGTGCCAGCAGCCAAGCCGGGACTGCGAATTCACCCCTCCACTTT.

V and J are TRBV12-5 and TRBJ1-2, with D possibly TRBD1 on 6 matching bases. The germline CDR1 and CDR2 sequences are LGHNT and FRNRAP. Trimming cost V 5 bases and J 1 base, with 14 bases left between them. This CDR3 comprises 15 residues. The CDR3 nucleotides read TGTGCTAGTGGTCTCCCGACAGGCCATAACTATGGCTACACCTTC. Translation: CASGLPTGHNYGYTF.

The V call is TRBV20-1, the J call TRBJ1-6; D is uncertain. Germline values: CDR1 DFQATT, CDR2 SNEGSKA (reference sequence). V lost 3 bases and J 2 bases, leaving 8 bases between the germline ends. The CDR3 runs to 14 residues. As DNA, the CDR3 is TGCAGTGCTAGTGGAGGGACCTATAATTCACCCCTCCACTTT. Translation gives CSASGGTYNSPLHF.

This clone has only one observation. The chain has TRBV15 and TRBJ1-5, with 10 nucleotides matching TRBD1. The CDR3 covers 15 residues. Unmatched junction bases numbered 1, after V lost 1 base and J lost 4 bases. The germline V gene encodes CDR1 LNHNV and CDR2 YYDKDF (reference sequence). CDR3 DNA: TGTGCCACCAGCAGAGGGACAGGGGGGAATCAGCCCCAGCATTTT. The encoded protein is CATSRGTGGNQPQHF.

The genes are TRBV28 and TRBJ2-3, with D possibly TRBD2 on 6 matching bases. Germline values: CDR1 MDHEN, CDR2 SYDVKM. The CDR3 runs 11 residues. CDR3 nucleotides: TGTGTCACGGGGGACCTGGATACGCAGTATTTT. Protein sequence: CVTGDLDTQYF.

The CDR3 here is CASSLDPRGPGYTF. DNA for the CDR3: TGCGCCAGCAGCTTGGATCCGCGGGGACCTGGCTACACCTTC. The genes are TRBV5-1 and TRBJ1-2; TRBD1 might be the D (5 bases). The CDR3 covers 14 residues. Per the germline V gene, CDR1 is SGHRS and CDR2 is YFSETQ. The V end was cut by 0 bases, the J end by 7 bases, with 13 bases between.

CDR3 loop: CASSRTGRSYEQYF. DNA of the CDR3: TGTGCCAGTAGTAGGACAGGGAGGTCCTACGAGCAGTACTTC. The chain uses TRBV19 and TRBJ2-7; 8 positions agree with TRBD1. Per germline, CDR1 LNHDA and CDR2 SQIVND (reference sequence). The CDR3 sequence is 14 residues long. Germline trimming cut 4 bases from V and 1 base from J; bases unmatched to any gene: 3.

The V call is TRBV5-4, the J call TRBJ2-2, with D possibly being TRBD2 (6 bases). The CDR3 spans 15 residues. Germline CDR1 reads SGHNT; CDR2 reads YYREEE (reference sequence). Trimming removed 4 bases from V and 3 bases from J, with 13 bases in between. CDR3 bases: TGTGCCAGCAGCCCCGGGGGTATGGACACCGGGGAGCTGTTTTTT. As protein: CASSPGGMDTGELFF.

J is TRBJ2-7 and V is TRBV6-2 or TRBV6-3; D perhaps matches TRBD2 (5 bases). The CDR3 runs 11 residues. Germline-derived CDR1 and CDR2 are MNHEY and SVGEGT. Trimming removed 6 bases at V and 9 bases at J, with 12 bases between. The CDR3 sequence is CASSQTSGQYF. CDR3 nucleotide sequence: TGTGCCAGCAGCCAGACAAGCGGGCAGTACTTC.

The chain employs TRBV9 and TRBJ1-3; possible D gene TRBD1, 5 bases. CDR3 length: 16 residues. Germline V gene lookup returns CDR1 SGDLS and CDR2 YYNGEE. Trimming cost V 0 bases and J 0 bases, with 10 bases left between them. CDR3 bases: TGTGCCAGCAGCGTAGTGGGCAGGGCCTCTGGAAACACCATATATTTT. Translation: CASSVVGRASGNTIYF.

This clone was detected only a few times. The chain combines TRBV10-3 with TRBJ2-1; 10 bases align to TRBD2. Losses at the gene ends were 0 bases for V and 7 bases for J; bases not matched to a gene: 6. The CDR3 consists of 16 residues. CDR1 is ENHRY, CDR2 SYGVKD, per germline. The DNA of the CDR3 is TGTGCCATCAGTGAGTCGGCTAGCGGGAGTCTAAATGAGCAGTTCTTC. Translated, it gives CAISESASGSLNEQFF.

This clone was observed a single time. V is TRBV10-3 and J is TRBJ1-1; D is unresolved. Trimming cost V 0 bases and J 7 bases, with 9 bases left between them. Germline loops: CDR1 ENHRY, CDR2 SYGVKD. This CDR3 is built from 13 residues. The CDR3 DNA reads TGTGCCATCAGTGAGTCTCAAACAGATGAAGCTTTCTTT. It encodes CAISESQTDEAFF.

The chain carries TRBV7-2 and TRBJ2-3; D might be TRBD2 (7 bases). This CDR3 has 13 amino acids. Looked up from germline, CDR1 is SGHTA and CDR2 is FQGNSA. Between the trimmed V and J ends, which lost 1 base and 11 bases, there was a span of 13 bases. The CDR3 region has the DNA TGTGCCAGCAGCTTAGTGAGGGGGGAGGGGCAGTATTTT. It is translated as CASSLVRGEGQYF.

This clone was detected ten times or more. The chain employs TRBV7-2 and TRBJ1-2; TRBD1 matches at 7 bases. V trimming: 1 base; J trimming: 2 bases; junction bases outside the gene matches: 13. Germline-derived CDR1 and CDR2 are SGHTA and FQGNSA. This CDR3 is built from 18 residues. The DNA for the CDR3 is TGTGCCAGCAGCTTAGAGTCGGCCCTGGGACAGACGAACTATGGCTACACCTTC. Translating it yields CASSLESALGQTNYGYTF.

The rearrangement links TRBV5-4 to TRBJ2-3; D is possibly TRBD1 (5 bases). This CDR3 has 14 amino acids. V lost 4 bases and J 1 base, leaving 10 bases between the germline ends. The V gene's germline CDR1 is SGHNT and CDR2 YYREEE (reference sequence). The CDR3 nucleotides are TGTGCCAGCAGCCCCGCCAGGGGCACAGATACGCAGTATTTT. Translating it yields CASSPARGTDTQYF. The complete variable domain, with remaining parts taken from reference TRBV5-4 and TRBJ2-3, reads ETGVTQSPTHLIKTRGQQVTLRCSSQSGHNTVSWYQQALGQGPQFIFQYYREEENGRGNFPPRFSGLQFPNYSSELNVNALELDDSALYLCASSPARGTDTQYFGPGTRLTVL.

The V and J genes are TRBV19 and TRBJ2-7; 12 bases map to TRBD2. This CDR3 has 14 amino acids. Losses at the gene ends were 5 bases for V and 6 bases for J; bases not matched to a gene: 5. Germline V CDR1 and CDR2: LNHDA, SQIVND (reference sequence). The CDR3 loop reads CASSPRLAGVEQYF. Written as DNA, the CDR3 is TGTGCCAGTAGTCCCCGACTAGCGGGAGTCGAGCAGTACTTC. The full variable domain, rest sourced from reference TRBV19 and TRBJ2-7, is DGGITQSPKYLFRKEGQNVTLSCEQNLNHDAMYWYRQDPGQGLRLIYYSQIVNDFQKGDIAEGYSVSREKKESFPLTVTSAQKNPTAFYLCASSPRLAGVEQYFGPGTRLTVT.

V usage is TRBV7-2 and J usage is TRBJ1-5; D uncertain. V was clipped by 0 bases and J by 7 bases, with 7 bases between them. Germline V gene lookup returns CDR1 SGHTA and CDR2 FQGNSA. The CDR3 totals 13 residues. The CDR3 is CASSLALEQPQHF. The DNA of the CDR3 is TGTGCCAGCAGCTTAGCGTTGGAGCAGCCCCAGCATTTT.

The DNA for the CDR3 is TGTGCCAGCAGCTTGGAGGGGGGGGATGGCTACACCTTC. Amino acids: CASSLEGGDGYTF. This chain uses TRBV5-4 with TRBJ1-2, with D possibly matching TRBD1 (6 bases). This CDR3 spans 13 amino acids. Germline CDR1 and CDR2: SGHNT and YYREEE (reference sequence). V was clipped by 0 bases and J by 6 bases, with 9 bases between them.

The rearrangement uses TRBV18 and TRBJ2-3, with TRBD2 identical over 13 bases. The CDR3 is 17 amino acids. J was trimmed by 8 bases and V by 3 bases; bases with no gene match: 11. The V gene's germline CDR1 is KGHSH and CDR2 LQKENI. The CDR3 nucleotides read TGTGCCAGCTCACCCCGAAGTGGGACTAGCGGGGACGGTACGCAGTATTTT. Encoded protein: CASSPRSGTSGDGTQYF.